The 22 T cell receptor beta chains given below trace back to one sample, sequenced in a study of T cells in Graves' hyperthyroidism and ophthalmopathy. Template material for amplifying TCR beta CDR3 regions consisted of RNA transcripts. HTBI primers were employed in a first-round RT-PCR of the TCR CDR3. TCRdb re-called the multiplex PCR reads through MiXCR, storing one row per CDR3 protein. The sample lists about 620,000 distinct CDR3 sequences, 15% to 20% occurring once. Material for sequencing was blood. These TCRs come from a woman under 40 with Graves' hyperthyroidism.

This clonotype was seen only a few times. The chain uses TRBV10-1 and TRBJ2-1, with unresolved D. CDR1 WNHNN and CDR2 SYGVQD come from the germline V gene (reference sequence). Between the trimmed V and J ends, which lost 0 bases and 6 bases, there was a span of 9 bases. The CDR3 spans 14 residues. In nucleotides, the CDR3 is TGCGCCAGCAGTGAGTCGGTCGGTACCAATGAGCAGTTCTTC. This codes for CASSESVGTNEQFF.

In this sample, this clonotype turned up many times. The chain carries TRBV3-1 and TRBJ2-5, with TRBD2 identical over 12 bases. In germline, CDR1 is LGHDT, CDR2 YNNKEL (reference sequence). J lost 2 bases, V lost 0 bases, and 7 bases had no gene match. The CDR3 totals 18 residues. In DNA, the CDR3 is TGTGCCAGCAGCCAAGATCAAAGGACTAGCGGGACTCAAGAGACCCAGTACTTC. The encoded protein is CASSQDQRTSGTQETQYF.

The chain recombines TRBV12-3 or TRBV12-4 with TRBJ1-5; no firm D call. The CDR3 runs to 14 residues. V lost 6 bases to trimming and J lost 0 bases, with 9 bases between them. The CDR3 loop reads CASSGSPSNQPQHF. The CDR3 DNA reads as TGTGCCAGCAGCGGCTCCCCTAGCAATCAGCCCCAGCATTTT.

This clonotype was recorded at least ten times. The chain employs TRBV5-1 and TRBJ2-1; TRBD2 matches at 9 bases. This CDR3 has 15 amino acids. Germline-derived CDR1 and CDR2 are SGHRS and YFSETQ. The J segment lost 9 bases and the V segment lost 4 bases, leaving 11 bases of the junction unmatched. CDR3 amino acids: CASSLGTSRILEQFF. CDR3 sequence (DNA): TGCGCCAGCAGCCTAGGGACTAGCCGGATCCTTGAGCAGTTCTTC.

This clonotype occurred a few times. This chain uses TRBV9 with TRBJ2-3; the D gene is possibly TRBD2 (7 bases). CDR1 is SGDLS, CDR2 YYNGEE, per germline. The germline V and J ends were trimmed by 0 bases and 3 bases, with 20 bases remaining between them. The CDR3 contains 18 residues. The CDR3 DNA follows: TGTGCCAGCAGCGTAGCAAGAGGGGGGGGGCGCGGGACAGATACGCAGTATTTT. Translating it yields CASSVARGGGRGTDTQYF. The complete variable domain, with remaining parts taken from reference TRBV9 and TRBJ2-3, reads DSGVTQTPKHLITATGQRVTLRCSPRSGDLSVYWYQQSLDQGLQFLIQYYNGEERAKGNILERFSAQQFPDLHSELNLSSLELGDSALYFCASSVARGGGRGTDTQYFGPGTRLTVL.

This clonotype was seen at least ten times. The J gene is TRBJ2-7, the V gene TRBV28, with D perhaps matching TRBD1 (6 bases). V shed 5 bases and J shed 7 bases, with 18 bases lying between them. This CDR3 spans 14 amino acids. Germline loops: CDR1 MDHEN, CDR2 SYDVKM. The CDR3 sequence is CASSLLQGLGEQYF. The CDR3 DNA reads TGTGCCAGCAGTCTCCTACAGGGCTTGGGGGAGCAGTACTTC.

The rearrangement joins TRBV5-4 to TRBJ1-3; 7 nucleotides align to TRBD1. V lost 0 bases, J lost 2 bases, and 2 bases stayed unmatched. Per germline, CDR1 SGHNT and CDR2 YYREEE (reference sequence). This CDR3 region has 15 residues. The CDR3 nucleotides are TGTGCCAGCAGCTTGGCGGGACAGACTGGAAACACCATATATTTT. This translates into CASSLAGQTGNTIYF.

This chain joins TRBV19 and TRBJ2-5, with no clear D. Trimming shortened V by 11 bases and J by 3 bases, and 31 bases separated the two germline ends. The CDR3 consists of 18 residues. CDR1 and CDR2 from the germline V gene are LNHDA and SQIVND (reference sequence). CDR3 sequence: CAASSHRADSNPEETQYF. The CDR3, as DNA: TGTGCCGCCTCCTCGCATAGGGCCGATTCGAATCCAGAAGAGACCCAGTACTTC.

This chain joins TRBV3-1 and TRBJ2-2; D unclear. Germline loops: CDR1 LGHDT, CDR2 YNNKEL (reference sequence). The CDR3 covers 16 residues. Trimming took 1 base from V and 2 from J, leaving 11 bases between them. CDR3 residues: CASSQVGTANTGELFF. CDR3 in DNA: TGTGCCAGCAGCCAAGTAGGTACAGCTAACACCGGGGAGCTGTTTTTT.

Written as DNA, the CDR3 is TGTGCCAGCAGTTACGGTTTGAGAGGGGAGCTGTTTTTT. This gives the protein CASSYGLRGELFF. V usage is TRBV6-9 and J usage is TRBJ2-2; unclear D gene. This CDR3 spans 13 amino acids. Germline lookup yields CDR1 MNHGY and CDR2 SVAAGI. V was trimmed by 3 bases and J by 8 bases, leaving 10 bases between them.

The rearrangement links TRBV7-2 to TRBJ2-5; D tentatively reads TRBD1 or TRBD2 (5 bases each). The CDR3 is 14 amino acids. Trimming took 3 bases from V and 3 from J, leaving 11 bases between them. Germline values: CDR1 SGHTA, CDR2 FQGNSA. This CDR3 reads CASSFGGSEETQYF. CDR3 bases: TGTGCCAGCAGCTTTGGGGGAAGCGAAGAGACCCAGTACTTC.

This clonotype was counted many times. This chain joins TRBV27 and TRBJ1-6, with 9 nucleotides matching TRBD1. Germline V lookup: CDR1 MNHEY, CDR2 SMNVEV (reference sequence). The CDR3 consists of 16 residues. The J segment lost 9 bases and the V segment lost 2 bases, leaving 8 bases of the junction unmatched. The CDR3 bases are TGTGCCAGCAGTTTACGGGACAGGGATTGGGTTTCACCCCTCCACTTT. As protein: CASSLRDRDWVSPLHF.

On this clonotype: One junction end disagrees with the germline gene, perhaps due to a read error. The genes are TRBV20-1 and TRBJ2-2; 8 bases match TRBD2. CDR1 and CDR2 (germline): DFQATT, SNEGSKA (reference sequence). CDR3 length: 14 residues. CDR3 residues: CSAPSGSFTGGLFF. CDR3 nucleotides: TGCAGTGCTCCCAGCGGGAGCTTTACCGGGGGGCTGTTTTTT.

This clonotype was detected ten times or more. This chain connects TRBV28 to TRBJ2-3; D is possibly TRBD2 (6 bases). Trimming cost V 3 bases and J 10 bases, with 11 bases left between them. CDR3 length: 12 residues. The germline V gene encodes CDR1 MDHEN and CDR2 SYDVKM. The CDR3 loop is CASSFPSAPQYF. The CDR3, as DNA: TGTGCCAGCAGTTTCCCTAGCGCCCCGCAGTATTTT. Together with reference TRBV28 and TRBJ2-3, the CDR3 gives the full variable domain: DVKVTQSSRYLVKRTGEKVFLECVQDMDHENMFWYRQDPGLGLRLIYFSYDVKMKEKGDIPEGYSVSREKKERFSLILESASTNQTSMYLCASSFPSAPQYFGPGTRLTVL.

As regards this clonotype: The junction shows a germline mismatch at one end, possibly a read error. The V gene is TRBV20-1, the J gene TRBJ2-7; tentative D call: TRBD2 (6 bases). There are 11 residues in the CDR3. The V gene's germline CDR1 is DFQATT and CDR2 SNEGSKA (reference sequence). The CDR3 coding sequence is TGCAGTGCTGGCGGGACCTACGAGCAGTGCTTC. Its translation is CSAGGTYEQCF.

This clonotype was counted at least ten times. The CDR3 sequence: CASSLGGSNQETQYF. CDR3 sequence (DNA): TGTGCCAGCAGCTTAGGGGGAAGCAACCAAGAGACCCAGTACTTC. J is TRBJ2-5 and V is TRBV11-2, with D unclear. The CDR3 extends over 15 amino acids. V gave up 1 base and J gave up 0 bases, with 9 bases separating them. From germline, CDR1 is SGHAT and CDR2 FQNNGV. The full variable domain, with the rest looked up from reference TRBV11-2 and TRBJ2-5, is EAGVAQSPRYKIIEKRQSVAFWCNPISGHATLYWYQQILGQGPKLLIQFQNNGVVDDSQLPKDRFSAERLKGVDSTLKIQPAKLEDSAVYLCASSLGGSNQETQYFGPGTRLLVL.

This clonotype was found many times. The chain uses TRBV7-2 and TRBJ1-1; tentative D call: TRBD1 (5 bases). The CDR3 extends over 14 amino acids. Germline CDR1 SGHTA, CDR2 FQGNSA. Trimming removed 2 bases from V and 4 bases from J, with 11 bases in between. For the CDR3, the DNA is TGTGCCAGCAGCTTAACAGGAGCCATCACTGAAGCTTTCTTT. Translation: CASSLTGAITEAFF.

There are many counts of this clonotype. This chain links TRBV9 with TRBJ1-5; TRBD1 matches at 7 bases. V lost 0 bases and J lost 7; bases outside the gene matches: 4. This CDR3 region has 14 residues. Germline loops: CDR1 SGDLS, CDR2 YYNGEE. CDR3: CASSVAGGRQPQHF. The CDR3 DNA is TGTGCCAGCAGCGTAGCAGGGGGTAGGCAGCCCCAGCATTTT.

This clonotype was counted at least ten times. CDR3 in DNA: TGTGCCAGCAGTTTATCGGATAGCGGGGTCCCAGGGTACGAGCAGTACTTC. Translating it yields CASSLSDSGVPGYEQYF. The chain joins TRBV28 to TRBJ2-7; 8 bases line up with TRBD2. Germline-derived CDR1 and CDR2 are MDHEN and SYDVKM. V shed 1 base and J 4 bases; nucleotides not matched to a gene: 12. The CDR3 sequence is 17 residues long.

This clonotype was seen a few times. This chain uses TRBV5-8 with TRBJ1-4; 7 bases align to TRBD1. There are 16 residues in the CDR3. With V trimmed by 3 bases and J by 7 bases, 12 bases remained unmatched. Per the germline V gene, CDR1 is SGHTS and CDR2 is YDEGEE. The CDR3 spells CASSSSTGVVREKLFF. The DNA of the CDR3 is TGTGCCAGCAGCTCAAGCACAGGGGTGGTGCGTGAAAAACTGTTTTTT.

This chain connects TRBV7-2 to TRBJ2-2; no definite D call. The CDR3 runs 17 residues. Germline values: CDR1 SGHTA, CDR2 FQGNSA. V lost 5 bases and J lost 7, with 23 bases in between. The CDR3 reads CASSTSTWRGSGGELFF. CDR3 DNA sequence: TGTGCCAGCAGCACCTCGACGTGGCGTGGTAGTGGCGGGGAGCTGTTTTTT. Based on the CDR3 plus reference TRBV7-2 and TRBJ2-2, the full variable domain is GAGVSQSPSNKVTEKGKDVELRCDPISGHTALYWYRQSLGQGLEFLIYFQGNSAPDKSGLPSDRFSAERTGGSVSTLTIQRTQQEDSAVYLCASSTSTWRGSGGELFFGEGSRLTVL.

The table lists this clonotype with many counts. CDR3 coding DNA: TGTGCCAGCAGACGAGACAGGGGCTCCTACAATGAGCAGTTCTTC. This encodes CASRRDRGSYNEQFF. The chain is built from TRBV2 and TRBJ2-1; 8 nucleotides align to TRBD1. The V gene end was trimmed by 6 bases and the J gene end by 0 bases; junction bases not matched to a gene: 4. Per germline, CDR1 SNHLY and CDR2 FYNNEI. This CDR3 is 15 amino acids long.